This T cell receptor (beta chain) was captured by sequencing in a study of T-cell memory formation after mild COVID-19. V lost 10 bases to trimming and J lost 3 bases; unmatched junction nucleotides: 9. The CDR3 loop spans 15 amino acids. TCRdb used MiXCR to reprocess the 5' RACE reads, holding one entry per CDR3 protein. Counted here are roughly 510,000 distinct CDR3 sequences, 17% occurring once; the ten biggest clones make up less than 10%. The source material was PBMCs or a T cell subset sorted from them (not recorded which). The sequence was obtained from an adult woman who had mild COVID-19 (a few samples of this study predate the infection). Cell type and time point are not known. This chain links TRBV23-1 with TRBJ2-3; 11 positions agree with TRBD2. TRBV23-1 is labeled an ORF, and its function is uncertain. The CDR3 DNA sequence: TGCGCCATTCGGGGGAGGACTAGCGGGACAGATACGCAGTATTTT. Translating it yields CAIRGRTSGTDTQYF.